These 21 T cell receptor beta chains were sequenced from one sample in a study of cytomegalovirus exposure and HLA in healthy donors. Only in-frame clones appear in the TCRdb table, and some are missing; sequencing was by immunoSEQ multiplex PCR. The table includes approximately 170,000 clones, about 89% detected once. The material sequenced was PBMCs. These receptors all stem from a woman younger than 30 in good health and CMV-seropositive.

The J gene is TRBJ1-5, the V gene TRBV7-2; TRBD1 aligns across 8 bases. The CDR3 contains 14 residues. V trimming: 5 bases; J trimming: 5 bases; junction bases outside the gene matches: 5. CDR1 SGHTA and CDR2 FQGNSA come from the germline V gene. CDR3 nucleotide sequence: TGTGCCAGCAGCGAACAGGGGGTTGATCAGCCCCAGCATTTT. It encodes CASSEQGVDQPQHF.

The chain couples TRBV12-2 to TRBJ2-5; whether TRBD2, the table's D call, matches the DNA was not checked. TRBV12-2 is given as a pseudogene. The CDR3 has 13 amino acids. CDR3 DNA: TGTGCAAGTCGCCTCCAAGCCCAAGAGACCCAGTACTTC. Translating gives CASRLQAQETQYF.

The chain is built from TRBV6-1 and TRBJ2-2; D call uncertain. Trimming removed 4 bases from V and 4 bases from J, with 16 bases in between. Germline-derived CDR1 and CDR2 are MNHNS and SASEGT. The CDR3 sequence is 16 residues long. The CDR3 sequence: CASSALVPSLTGELFF. DNA of the CDR3: TGTGCCAGCAGTGCCCTTGTTCCTTCTCTCACCGGGGAGCTGTTTTTT.

The V call is TRBV5-1, the J call TRBJ2-5; D gene uncertain. The CDR3 extends over 13 amino acids. CDR1 is SGHRS and CDR2 is YFSETQ in the germline V gene. Deletions cut 3 bases from V and 4 bases from J, with 10 bases between. The CDR3 here is CASSSPARETQYF. The CDR3 nucleotides read TGCGCCAGCAGCTCGCCAGCGCGAGAGACCCAGTACTTC. Full variable domain (remainder filled in from reference TRBV5-1 and TRBJ2-5): KAGVTQTPRYLIKTRGQQVTLSCSPISGHRSVSWYQQTPGQGLQFLFEYFSETQRNKGNFPGRFSGRQFSNSRSEMNVSTLELGDSALYLCASSSPARETQYFGPGTRLLVL.

This clone was picked up many times. The V call is TRBV14, the J call TRBJ2-1; TRBD2 aligns across 14 bases. CDR1 and CDR2 (germline): SGHDN, FVKESK. The CDR3 totals 17 residues. The V and J ends lost 5 bases and 7 bases, in that order; junction bases with no gene match: 10. The CDR3 DNA is TGTGCCAGCAGCGCACTATCCGGGACTAGCGGGAGAAATGAGCAGTTCTTC. This translates into CASSALSGTSGRNEQFF.

A single count supports this clone. This chain connects TRBV9 to TRBJ2-2, with D possibly TRBD2 on 5 matching bases. Per the germline V gene, CDR1 is SGDLS and CDR2 is YYNGEE. This CDR3 is built from 16 residues. V was pared by 0 bases and J by 5 bases, with 14 bases between. In nucleotides, the CDR3 is TGTGCCAGCAGCGTAGTGGCGGGTTCGGGAACCGGGGAGCTGTTTTTT. Translated, it gives CASSVVAGSGTGELFF.

The chain couples TRBV6-5 to TRBJ1-1; D uncertain. CDR1 is MNHEY and CDR2 is SVGAGI in the germline V gene. The V and J ends lost 4 bases and 1 base respectively, with 10 bases between them. CDR3 size: 14 residues. The chain's CDR3 is CASSWSYRNTEAFF. CDR3 bases: TGTGCCAGCAGTTGGTCTTATAGGAACACTGAAGCTTTCTTT.

This rearrangement joins TRBV4-1 to TRBJ2-1; 9 nucleotides match TRBD1. The germline V gene has CDR1 MGHRA and CDR2 YSYEKL. This CDR3 is built from 14 residues. V lost 0 bases to trimming and J lost 9 bases; unmatched junction nucleotides: 3. The CDR3 sequence is CASSQEGQGGEQFF. The CDR3 nucleotides are TGCGCCAGCAGCCAAGAGGGACAGGGAGGTGAGCAGTTCTTC.

V usage is TRBV5-6 and J usage is TRBJ1-6, with D perhaps matching TRBD1 (6 bases). Germline CDR1 is SGHDT and CDR2 is YYEEEE. CDR3 length: 18 amino acids. The V gene lost 4 bases and the J gene lost 8 bases, with 25 bases spanning the gap. The CDR3 loop reads CASSDYRVVGLGDSPLHF. As DNA, the CDR3 is TGTGCCAGCAGCGATTACAGGGTAGTGGGGCTCGGGGATTCACCCCTCCACTTT.

This clone occurred once. This chain connects TRBV7-6 to TRBJ1-1; tentatively, D is TRBD1 (6 bases). This CDR3 has 13 residues. Germline CDR1 and CDR2: SGHVS and FNYEAQ. Trimming took 2 bases from V and 4 from J, leaving 8 bases between them. The CDR3 nucleotides read TGTGCCAGCAGCTTAACAGGGTCCACTGAAGCTTTCTTT. It specifies CASSLTGSTEAFF.

The chain is built from TRBV10-3 and TRBJ1-4, with 10 bases identical to TRBD1. The V and J ends lost 6 bases and 8 bases, in that order; junction bases with no gene match: 9. Germline values: CDR1 ENHRY, CDR2 SYGVKD. The CDR3 is 15 residues long. As DNA, the CDR3 is TGTGCCATCAGCCCGAGGACAGGGGGAGAAGAAAAACTGTTTTTT. It specifies CAISPRTGGEEKLFF.

CDR3 in amino acids: CASSPGLAGAGNEQFF. The CDR3 DNA follows: TGTGCCAGCAGCCCCGGACTAGCGGGAGCCGGTAATGAGCAGTTCTTC. The chain links TRBV9 to TRBJ2-1; TRBD2 aligns across 13 bases. The CDR3 sequence is 16 residues long. The germline CDR1 and CDR2 sequences are SGDLS and YYNGEE. The ends lost 4 bases at V and 7 bases at J; junction bases unmatched: 8.

The rearrangement joins TRBV27 to TRBJ2-1, with 13 bases aligning to TRBD2. The CDR3 has 15 amino acids. The V segment lost 2 bases and the J segment 7 bases; nucleotides outside the gene matches: 2. CDR1 and CDR2 from the germline V gene are MNHEY and SMNVEV (reference sequence). The CDR3: CASSLEGLAGNEQFF. Written as DNA, the CDR3 is TGTGCCAGCAGTTTAGAGGGACTAGCGGGAAATGAGCAGTTCTTC.

This clone was recorded only once. V and J are TRBV7-8 and TRBJ2-7; D gene unclear. Germline CDR1 and CDR2: SGHVS and FQNEAQ. Trimming took 5 bases from V and 5 from J, leaving 13 bases between them. This CDR3 region has 13 residues. CDR3 amino acids: CASSQVRHDEQYF. In nucleotides, the CDR3 is TGTGCCAGCAGCCAAGTCAGGCACGACGAGCAGTACTTC.

V and J are TRBV15 and TRBJ2-1, with D perhaps matching TRBD2 (5 bases). V was cut by 3 bases and J by 1 base, with 10 bases left in between. Looked up from germline, CDR1 is LNHNV and CDR2 is YYDKDF (reference sequence). This CDR3 spans 15 amino acids. CDR3 amino acids: CATSSPAESYNEQFF. The CDR3 DNA reads as TGTGCCACCAGCAGTCCAGCGGAGTCCTACAATGAGCAGTTCTTC.

This clone was recorded only once. The V call is TRBV5-1, the J call TRBJ1-6; tentatively, D is TRBD1 (6 bases). The CDR3 is 14 amino acids. Germline V gives CDR1 SGHRS, CDR2 YFSETQ. The germline V and J ends were trimmed by 0 bases and 10 bases, with 11 bases remaining between them. The CDR3 DNA is TGCGCCAGCAGCTTGGAAGGGACACGCTCACCCCTCCACTTT. Translation: CASSLEGTRSPLHF.

V is TRBV6-5 and J is TRBJ2-1, with 11 nucleotides matching TRBD2. This CDR3 comprises 15 residues. Germline V CDR1 and CDR2: MNHEY, SVGAGI. The J segment lost 8 bases and the V segment lost 5 bases, leaving 8 bases of the junction unmatched. CDR3 region: CASSNLAGGPHEQFF. CDR3 in DNA: TGTGCCAGCAGTAATTTAGCGGGAGGGCCTCATGAGCAGTTCTTC.

The DNA of the CDR3 is TGTGCCAGCAGTAAGGGCCCAACAGGGCTCCAAAGTTATAGCAATCAGCCCCAGCATTTT. Translated, it gives CASSKGPTGLQSYSNQPQHF. V and J are TRBV27 and TRBJ1-5; TRBD1 is a possible D gene (6 bases). CDR3 length: 20 residues. V lost 5 bases, J lost 0 bases, and 26 bases lay in between. From germline, CDR1 is MNHEY and CDR2 SMNVEV (reference sequence).

The chain has TRBV5-1 and TRBJ1-2, with TRBD1 as a possible D gene (5 bases). Trimming removed 2 bases from V and 4 bases from J, with 12 bases in between. CDR3 size: 14 residues. The V gene's germline CDR1 is SGHRS and CDR2 YFSETQ. The CDR3 nucleotides are TGCGCCAGCAGCTTAGGGCGGACACTCTATGGCTACACCTTC. Its protein is CASSLGRTLYGYTF.

The chain couples TRBV7-9 to TRBJ2-7, with 9 bases that match TRBD1. This CDR3 contains 13 residues. V lost 5 bases, J lost 5 bases, and 4 bases stayed unmatched. Germline values: CDR1 SEHNR, CDR2 FQNEAQ (reference sequence). This CDR3 is CASSADRGDEQYF. The CDR3 bases are TGTGCCAGCAGCGCGGACAGGGGTGACGAGCAGTACTTC.

This chain links TRBV7-7 with TRBJ2-5; TRBD2 agrees at 14 bases. Germline V lookup: CDR1 SSHAT, CDR2 FNYEAQ (reference sequence). This CDR3 has 19 amino acids. The junction had 16 bases not matched to a gene; V was cut back by 5 bases and J by 5 bases. The CDR3 reads CASSPTGTSGRSPGETQYF. The CDR3 DNA sequence: TGTGCCAGCAGCCCAACCGGGACTAGCGGGAGATCGCCGGGGGAGACCCAGTACTTC.